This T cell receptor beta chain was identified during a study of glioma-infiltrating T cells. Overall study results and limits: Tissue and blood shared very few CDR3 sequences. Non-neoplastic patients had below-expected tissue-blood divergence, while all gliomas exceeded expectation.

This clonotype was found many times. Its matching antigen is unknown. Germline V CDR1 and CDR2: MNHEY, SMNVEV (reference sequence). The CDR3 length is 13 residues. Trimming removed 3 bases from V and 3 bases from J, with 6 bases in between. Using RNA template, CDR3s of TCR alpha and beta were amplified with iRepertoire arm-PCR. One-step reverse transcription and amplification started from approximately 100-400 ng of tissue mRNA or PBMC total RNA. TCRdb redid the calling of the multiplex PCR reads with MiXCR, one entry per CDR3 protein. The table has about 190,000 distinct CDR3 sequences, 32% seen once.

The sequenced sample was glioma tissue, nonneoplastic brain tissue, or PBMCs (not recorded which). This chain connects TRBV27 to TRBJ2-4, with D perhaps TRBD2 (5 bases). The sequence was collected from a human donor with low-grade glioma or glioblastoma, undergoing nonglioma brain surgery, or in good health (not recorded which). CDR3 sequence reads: CASSFGNKNIQYF. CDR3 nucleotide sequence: TGTGCCAGCAGTTTCGGGAACAAAAACATTCAGTACTTC.